This entry concerns a single T cell receptor (beta chain). The data stem from a study of blood T cell repertoires in COVID-19. Across the study: Samples taken during acute and convalescent COVID-19 were collected in the United States, Italy and Spain. PBMCs, B-cell-depleted T cells, or T cells provided the cDNA or gDNA that made up the material.

In the original workflow: Amplifying reference gene primers gave estimates of nucleated cell counts. Assay: immunoSEQ multiplex PCR; the TCRdb copy retains only in-frame clones and omits some. V and J calls and clone size are given by that table; D and trimming were obtained from the DNA. This table has approximately 150,000 clones, 84% appearing once. V was trimmed by 2 bases and J by 0 bases, leaving 14 bases between them. Germline V gene lookup returns CDR1 MNHEY and CDR2 SVGEGT. This CDR3 comprises 17 residues. Source material: peripheral blood. The chain recombines TRBV6-2 or TRBV6-3 with TRBJ2-1, with D tentatively TRBD1 (6 bases). The sequence was obtained from a woman over 75 with COVID-19, enrolled during active disease. CDR3 sequence: CASSYLQGQSSYNEQFF. The CDR3 nucleotides are TGTGCCAGCAGTTACCTCCAGGGACAAAGCTCCTACAATGAGCAGTTCTTC.